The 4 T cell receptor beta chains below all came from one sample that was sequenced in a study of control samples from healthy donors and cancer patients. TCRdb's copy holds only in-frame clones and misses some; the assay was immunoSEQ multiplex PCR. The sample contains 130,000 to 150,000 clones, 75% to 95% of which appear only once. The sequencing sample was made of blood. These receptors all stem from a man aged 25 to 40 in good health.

The CDR3 loop reads CASSVRDGRLSGNTIYF. CDR3 in DNA: TGTGCCAGCAGCGTGCGGGACGGGCGTCTCTCTGGAAACACCATATATTTT. This sequence joins TRBV9 and TRBJ1-3, with D tentatively TRBD1 (5 bases). From germline, CDR1 is SGDLS and CDR2 YYNGEE. The CDR3 spans 17 residues. V lost 2 bases, J lost 0 bases, and 15 bases lay in between.

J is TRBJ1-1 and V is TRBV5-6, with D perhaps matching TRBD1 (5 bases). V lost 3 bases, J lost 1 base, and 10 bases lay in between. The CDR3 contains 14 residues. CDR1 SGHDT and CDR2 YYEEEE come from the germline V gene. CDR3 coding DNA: TGTGCCAGCAGCTGGCCGACAGCGAACACTGAAGCTTTCTTT. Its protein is CASSWPTANTEAFF.

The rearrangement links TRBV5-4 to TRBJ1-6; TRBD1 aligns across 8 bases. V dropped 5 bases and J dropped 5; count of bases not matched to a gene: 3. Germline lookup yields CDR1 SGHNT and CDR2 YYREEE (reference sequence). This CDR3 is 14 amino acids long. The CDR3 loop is CASSSGGNNSPLHF. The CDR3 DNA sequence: TGTGCCAGCAGTTCAGGGGGCAATAATTCACCCCTCCACTTT.

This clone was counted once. CDR3 coding DNA: TGTGCCAGCAGCCGGACAGGGGGAATCAGGGCCTACGAGCAGTACTTC. Its protein product is CASSRTGGIRAYEQYF. This sequence joins TRBV7-9 and TRBJ2-7, with 10 bases fitting TRBD1. CDR3 length equals 16 residues. The V gene's germline CDR1 is SEHNR and CDR2 FQNEAQ (reference sequence). With V trimmed by 5 bases and J by 2 bases, 9 bases remained unmatched.